This TCR beta chain stems from a study of T-cell reconstitution after alpha-beta-depleted transplantation in children. The CDR3 consists of 16 residues. Germline V gives CDR1 DFQATT, CDR2 SNEGSKA (reference sequence). Study-wide results and limits: One year after transplant, T-cell counts and diversity came mostly from newly produced T cells. About two months after transplant, alpha-beta T cells reportedly came from several hundred expanded graft clones. Recipient T cells and thymic progenitors that survived were the source of the high TCRbeta diversity seen at day 60 in some patients.

Unique molecular identifiers were incorporated into the prepared TCRbeta library. TCRdb processed the PCR reads anew with MiXCR; each CDR3 protein has one entry. The table shows 600,000 to 800,000 distinct CDR3 sequences, with around 13% occurring only once. As for this clonotype: Its antigen is undetermined. A much larger clone differs from this one at a single base, so this may be a read error.

This sample comprised PBMCs, obtained before TCRalphabeta/CD19-depleted stem cell transplant. V usage is TRBV20-1 and J usage is TRBJ2-7, with 9 bases that match TRBD2. This clonotype was sampled from a girl aged 2-15 years with congenital amegakaryocytic thrombocytopenia, due to receive a stem cell transplant. CDR3 residues: CCARGLILAGVYEQYF. The CDR3 DNA reads TGCTGTGCTAGAGGGCTCATCTTAGCGGGAGTATACGAGCAGTACTTC.